Listed below are T cell receptor beta chains from one sample, sequenced in a study of Ad26.COV2.S vaccination and SARS-CoV-2 variants. Libraries were prepared by immunoSEQ multiplex PCR; TCRdb keeps only in-frame clonotypes and omits some of them. The data show a few hundred thousand clones, with 85% to 90% seen just once and 5.5% held by the top ten. Sequenced material: peripheral blood, taken in a trial of Ad26.COV2.S vaccine versus placebo. These TCRs come from a person aged 18-60 years who received the Ad26.COV2.S COVID-19 vaccine or a placebo. The CDR3 runs from the conserved cysteine through the conserved F or W. Fields, in order: D gene, V gene, CDR3 protein. D genes are given only for firm matches.

- TRBV29-1 CSVDDDRGGTGELFF
TRBD1 TRBV19 CASSIVGTGLAKNIQYF
TRBD1 TRBV6-6 CASSSSRGRGNQPQHF
- TRBV21-1 CASSKAGLAGVSYNEQFF
TRBD1 TRBV7-2 CASSSSREPGGGYTF
- TRBV5-4 CASSPPAGQPQHF
- TRBV7-2 CASSSYSGNTGELFF
TRBD1 TRBV10-1 CASSHRGRSDEQFF
- TRBV27 CASSKKLNTEAFF
- TRBV18 CASSPKTRAGELFF
- TRBV28 CASSPGSQATGNTIYF
- TRBV11-2 CASSLGVWANTGELFF
- TRBV7-2 CASSFGQRGYTF
- TRBV30 CAWSVPGRGMNTEAFF
- TRBV30 CAWSGGFEQFF
- TRBV7-9 CASSFPGTPPEAFF
TRBD1 TRBV5-4 CASRQQGHTDTQYF
- TRBV5-6 CASSFSIIDGLSSGNTIYF
- TRBV4-2 CASSQAIGLDNEQFF
- TRBV12-3/TRBV12-4 CASSFRAGEAFF
TRBD1 TRBV7-2 CASSLRSLGTAGNTIYF
- TRBV7-9 CASSLGGTKNEKLFF